These 29 T cell receptor beta chains were sequenced from one sample in a study of early stage breast cancer tumors. TCRdb's copy holds only in-frame clones and misses some; the assay was immunoSEQ multiplex PCR. The profile covers tens of thousands of clones, with about three quarters appearing a single time and 3.4% taken by the ten largest. The sample taken for sequencing was blood. These receptor sequences come from a person aged 25 to 39 with breast cancer.

V and J are TRBV9 and TRBJ2-1; 7 bases are shared with TRBD2. Germline CDR1 and CDR2: SGDLS and YYNGEE. With 4 bases clipped from V and 9 bases from J, the junction kept 10 bases outside the gene matches. This CDR3 has 14 residues. The CDR3 nucleotides are TGTGCCAGCAGCCGTTTAATTGTAGCGGGTGAGCAGTTCTTC. This codes for CASSRLIVAGEQFF.

This clone occurred a few times. CDR3 sequence: CASSLSPRELFF. CDR3 nucleotide sequence: TGTGCCAGCAGCTTAAGTCCAAGGGAGCTGTTTTTT. This chain uses TRBV7-9 with TRBJ2-2; D gene unclear. Trimming shortened V by 2 bases and J by 9 bases, and 7 bases separated the two germline ends. Germline V gene sequence: CDR1 SEHNR, CDR2 FQNEAQ (reference sequence). The CDR3 consists of 12 residues.

The chain uses TRBV6-6 and TRBJ1-4; D not resolved. Trimming left V 6 bases short and J 11 bases short, with 10 bases between. This CDR3 is built from 11 residues. CDR1 is MNHNY and CDR2 is SVGAGI in the germline V gene (reference sequence). CDR3 loop: CASSEVDKLFF. The DNA for the CDR3 is TGTGCCAGCAGCGAGGTGGACAAACTGTTTTTT.

The rearrangement links TRBV11-2 to TRBJ2-3; no clear D gene. The ends were cut back, 3 bases at V and 0 bases at J, with 10 bases in the middle. Per the germline V gene, CDR1 is SGHAT and CDR2 is FQNNGV. The CDR3 consists of 15 residues. Here the CDR3 reads CASSFLGRSTDTQYF. The CDR3 DNA is TGTGCCAGCAGCTTCCTCGGGCGGAGCACAGATACGCAGTATTTT.

V usage is TRBV6-4 and J usage is TRBJ2-1, with 8 bases aligning to TRBD2. Germline CDR1 is MRHNA and CDR2 is SNTAGT. The CDR3 consists of 15 residues. J was trimmed by 9 bases and V by 2 bases; bases with no gene match: 9. CDR3 nucleotides: TGTGCCAGCAGTGACCTCGGCGGGAGGAGGTCTGAGCAGTTCTTC. Its translation is CASSDLGGRRSEQFF.

The chain carries TRBV15 and TRBJ1-5; D is ambiguous. Per the germline V gene, CDR1 is LNHNV and CDR2 is YYDKDF (reference sequence). The V gene lost 0 bases and the J gene lost 0 bases, with 6 bases spanning the gap. This CDR3 has 15 amino acids. CDR3 in amino acids: CATSREGLSNQPQHF. In nucleotides, the CDR3 is TGTGCCACCAGCAGAGAAGGACTTAGCAATCAGCCCCAGCATTTT.

The rearrangement uses TRBV25-1 and TRBJ1-2, with D perhaps matching TRBD1 (6 bases). The CDR3 sequence is 14 residues long. Trimming took off 3 bases at V and 6 bases at J, with 14 bases between the two ends. Germline V lookup: CDR1 MGHDK, CDR2 SYGVNS. In DNA, the CDR3 is TGTGCCAGCAGTGACCGGCAGGGGATAAATGGCTACACCTTC. Translation: CASSDRQGINGYTF.

The CDR3 nucleotides read TGTGCCAGCAGCCTACAGGGAGGGGACAATGGCTACACCTTC. Amino acids: CASSLQGGDNGYTF. The gene calls are TRBV7-2 and TRBJ1-2; a possible D gene is TRBD1 (6 bases). The CDR3 is 14 amino acids. Trimming removed 5 bases from V and 6 bases from J, with 16 bases in between. Germline V gives CDR1 SGHTA, CDR2 FQGNSA.

The chain links TRBV10-2 to TRBJ1-1; maybe TRBD1 (6 bases). Germline V gene lookup returns CDR1 WSHSY and CDR2 SAAADI. The CDR3 is 13 amino acids. Trimming stripped 7 bases from V and 3 bases from J, with 12 bases between. This CDR3 reads CASKEGQYTEAFF. CDR3 bases: TGCGCCAGCAAAGAAGGACAGTACACTGAAGCTTTCTTT.

The chain links TRBV5-4 to TRBJ2-6, with D uncertain. V gave up 4 bases and J gave up 0 bases, with 11 bases separating them. From germline, CDR1 is SGHNT and CDR2 YYREEE (reference sequence). This CDR3 has 16 residues. CDR3 DNA sequence: TGTGCCAGCAGCGTCAGACTGCTCTCTGGGGCCAACGTCCTGACTTTC. This sequence encodes CASSVRLLSGANVLTF.

The V call is TRBV18, the J call TRBJ1-1; possible D gene TRBD1, 5 bases. Per the germline V gene, CDR1 is KGHSH and CDR2 is LQKENI. V was cut by 3 bases and J by 2 bases, with 13 bases left in between. The CDR3 loop spans 15 amino acids. CDR3 bases: TGTGCCAGCTCACCTGCAGGGACGGATAACACTGAAGCTTTCTTT. It yields the protein CASSPAGTDNTEAFF.

The rearrangement uses TRBV10-3 and TRBJ1-2, with 8 bases identical to TRBD1. Per the germline V gene, CDR1 is ENHRY and CDR2 is SYGVKD. V lost 0 bases, J lost 6 bases, and 9 bases stayed unmatched. The CDR3 runs 16 residues. CDR3 DNA: TGTGCCATCAGTGAGTCCGAGGGGCGGGACAGGCATGGCTACACCTTC. Translating gives CAISESEGRDRHGYTF.

The rearrangement links TRBV5-1 to TRBJ2-5; D is perhaps TRBD2 (5 bases). Between the trimmed V and J ends, which lost 0 bases and 7 bases, there was a span of 10 bases. Germline V gives CDR1 SGHRS, CDR2 YFSETQ. The CDR3 is 13 amino acids. The CDR3 protein is CASSLAGLSTQYF. The CDR3 DNA is TGCGCCAGCAGCTTGGCTGGACTCTCGACCCAGTACTTC.

This rearrangement joins TRBV5-4 to TRBJ1-2, with 8 bases aligning to TRBD1. CDR3 length: 13 amino acids. Unmatched junction bases numbered 8, after V lost 0 bases and J lost 13 bases. Per the germline V gene, CDR1 is SGHNT and CDR2 is YYREEE (reference sequence). The CDR3 nucleotides read TGTGCCAGCAGCTTGGTTGCAGGGGGCGATTGCACCTTC. This sequence encodes CASSLVAGGDCTF.

The chain couples TRBV9 to TRBJ2-1; TRBD2 aligns across 11 bases. CDR3 length: 16 amino acids. Germline V gene lookup returns CDR1 SGDLS and CDR2 YYNGEE. J was trimmed by 3 bases and V by 4 bases; bases with no gene match: 6. CDR3 amino acids: CASSPRLAGLYNEQFF. The CDR3 nucleotides read TGTGCCAGCAGCCCCCGACTAGCGGGACTCTACAATGAGCAGTTCTTC.

V and J are TRBV30 and TRBJ2-2; D gene uncertain. This CDR3 spans 13 amino acids. The germline CDR1 and CDR2 sequences are GTSNPN and SVGIG (reference sequence). V shed 2 bases and J shed 5 bases, with 9 bases lying between them. Here the CDR3 reads CAWSPTRTGELFF. Here the CDR3 DNA reads TGTGCCTGGAGTCCTACAAGAACCGGGGAGCTGTTTTTT.

J is TRBJ1-5 and V is TRBV2; D ambiguous. V shed 2 bases and J shed 3 bases, with 2 bases lying between them. This CDR3 is built from 12 residues. Germline V gene sequence: CDR1 SNHLY, CDR2 FYNNEI. Written as DNA, the CDR3 is TGTGCCAGCAGTGAACCCAATCAGCCCCAGCATTTT. The encoded protein is CASSEPNQPQHF.

This chain joins TRBV10-3 and TRBJ2-7; 15 bases agree with TRBD2. Germline assignment: CDR1 ENHRY and CDR2 SYGVKD. The CDR3 is 19 residues long. Trimming at V came to 6 bases and at J to 7 bases, leaving 19 bases not matched to a gene. In DNA form, the CDR3 reads TGTGCCATCAGAACCGGGACTAGCGGGGGGACATCCCGATCTTGGGAGCAGTACTTC. Translating it yields CAIRTGTSGGTSRSWEQYF.

CDR3 sequence: CASSIPPGPANEQYF. In DNA form, the CDR3 reads TGTGCCAGCAGCATCCCCCCGGGACCAGCGAACGAGCAGTACTTC. The genes are TRBV2 and TRBJ2-7; TRBD1 or TRBD2 may be the D gene (5 bases each). This CDR3 has 15 amino acids. Germline CDR1 and CDR2: SNHLY and FYNNEI. V lost 6 bases and J 5 bases, leaving 20 bases between the germline ends.

The chain recombines TRBV6-1 with TRBJ1-5; TRBD1 might be the D (6 bases). Trimming stripped 5 bases from V and 6 bases from J, with 14 bases between. This CDR3 has 14 residues. CDR1 MNHNS and CDR2 SASEGT come from the germline V gene. The CDR3 DNA is TGTGCCAGCAGTAACAGGGAAGGCGGTCAGCCCCAGCATTTT. Its translation: CASSNREGGQPQHF.

The chain recombines TRBV11-3 with TRBJ2-7; 14 bases align to TRBD2. Germline CDR1 is SGHNT and CDR2 is YENEEA. This CDR3 is 14 amino acids long. Trimming at V came to 3 bases and at J to 5 bases, leaving 0 bases not matched to a gene. This CDR3 is CASSLGLAGDEQYF. CDR3 in DNA: TGTGCCAGCAGCTTGGGACTAGCGGGAGACGAGCAGTACTTC. The full variable domain, in which reference TRBV11-3 and TRBJ2-7 provide the parts outside the CDR3, is EAGVVQSPRYKIIEKKQPVAFWCNPISGHNTLYWYLQNLGQGPELLIRYENEEAVDDSQLPKDRFSAERLKGVDSTLKIQPAELGDSAVYLCASSLGLAGDEQYFGPGTRLTVT.

The table lists this clone with a count of one. This chain joins TRBV4-2 and TRBJ1-2; a weak D match, TRBD1 (5 bases). Trimming took off 0 bases at V and 6 bases at J, with 14 bases between the two ends. The CDR3 is made up of 15 amino acids. Germline-derived CDR1 and CDR2 are LGHNA and YNFKEQ. The CDR3 sequence: CASSQDGEGVDGYTF. For the CDR3, the DNA is TGTGCCAGCAGCCAAGATGGGGAAGGGGTGGATGGCTACACCTTC.

In its sample, this clone was seen a few times. The chain has TRBV7-3 and TRBJ2-1, with 9 bases that match TRBD2. The CDR3 spans 15 residues. V shed 5 bases and J 6 bases; nucleotides not matched to a gene: 8. Germline V gene lookup returns CDR1 SGHTA and CDR2 FQGTGA. This CDR3 reads CASSPSGLAGNEQFF. The CDR3 bases are TGTGCCAGCAGCCCATCGGGACTAGCAGGCAATGAGCAGTTCTTC.

The chain has TRBV6-4 and TRBJ2-3, with 8 nucleotides matching TRBD2. The germline V gene has CDR1 MRHNA and CDR2 SNTAGT. The CDR3 consists of 12 residues. After removal of 6 bases from V and 5 bases from J, the junction contained 1 base not matched to a gene. CDR3 region: CASSGGGDTQYF. The CDR3 region has the DNA TGTGCCAGCAGCGGGGGGGGAGATACGCAGTATTTT.

The gene calls are TRBV18 and TRBJ1-4; D is possibly TRBD1 (5 bases). V shed 2 bases and J shed 4 bases, with 11 bases lying between them. The CDR3 runs to 15 residues. Germline V lookup: CDR1 KGHSH, CDR2 LQKENI. CDR3 nucleotide sequence: TGTGCCAGCTCACCAAATTCAGGGATTAATGAAAAACTGTTTTTT. Amino acid sequence: CASSPNSGINEKLFF. Filled out from reference TRBV18 and TRBJ1-4, the complete variable domain reads NAGVMQNPRHLVRRRGQEARLRCSPMKGHSHVYWYRQLPEEGLKFMVYLQKENIIDESGMPKERFSAEFPKEGPSILRIQQVVRGDSAAYFCASSPNSGINEKLFFGSGTQLSVL.

The V call is TRBV19, the J call TRBJ1-2; 10 positions agree with TRBD1. CDR1 and CDR2 from the germline V gene are LNHDA and SQIVND (reference sequence). With V trimmed by 4 bases and J by 7 bases, 15 bases remained unmatched. This CDR3 region has 17 residues. CDR3 DNA sequence: TGTGCCAGTAGTACCCAGACAGGGGGCCCGGCCGCGGGTGGCTACACCTTC. Translated: CASSTQTGGPAAGGYTF.

The chain links TRBV6-1 to TRBJ2-1; D remains ambiguous. The V and J ends lost 3 bases and 6 bases respectively, with 6 bases between them. Germline CDR1 is MNHNS and CDR2 is SASEGT. This CDR3 has 12 residues. CDR3 sequence: CASSDVGNEQFF. The DNA of the CDR3 is TGTGCCAGCAGTGACGTGGGCAATGAGCAGTTCTTC.

This sequence joins TRBV7-2 and TRBJ1-2; possibly TRBD1 for D (6 bases). V was cut by 5 bases and J by 5 bases, with 15 bases left in between. The germline V gene has CDR1 SGHTA and CDR2 FQGNSA. The CDR3 loop spans 14 amino acids. The CDR3 is CASSVTTGGYGYTF. CDR3 in DNA: TGTGCCAGCAGCGTAACGACAGGAGGTTATGGCTACACCTTC.

The chain combines TRBV4-2 with TRBJ2-7; D remains unclear. The germline V gene has CDR1 LGHNA and CDR2 YNFKEQ. The CDR3 extends over 14 amino acids. Trimming shortened V by 0 bases and J by 0 bases, and 6 bases separated the two germline ends. The CDR3, as DNA: TGTGCCAGCAGCCAAGACGGTTCCTCCTACGAGCAGTACTTC. Amino acid sequence: CASSQDGSSYEQYF.